The 15 T cell receptor beta chains presented below share a single source sample, sequenced in a study of blood T cell repertoires in COVID-19. The method was immunoSEQ multiplex PCR; TCRdb's version includes in-frame clones alone and lacks a portion of them. This sample has more than 80,000 clones, with 80% to 90% found just once. Material: peripheral blood. These receptors originate from an elderly man with acute or convalescent COVID-19.

This sequence joins TRBV18 and TRBJ2-7; TRBD2 agrees at 12 bases. CDR3 size: 16 residues. The germline gives CDR1 KGHSH, CDR2 LQKENI. Germline trimming cut 0 bases from V and 4 bases from J; bases unmatched to any gene: 4. The DNA for the CDR3 is TGTGCCAGCTCACCACCGGGGACTAGCGGGCCTTACGAGCAGTACTTC. Translated, it gives CASSPPGTSGPYEQYF.

The V and J genes are TRBV7-2 and TRBJ1-2; unclear D gene. Germline loops: CDR1 SGHTA, CDR2 FQGNSA. Trimming shortened V by 2 bases and J by 2 bases, and 12 bases separated the two germline ends. The CDR3 is made up of 15 amino acids. The CDR3 is CASSLRLSENYGYTF. The CDR3 DNA reads TGTGCCAGCAGCTTAAGACTATCCGAAAACTATGGCTACACCTTC.

This rearrangement joins TRBV5-6 to TRBJ2-5; TRBD1 matches at 7 bases. The junction had 12 bases not matched to a gene; V was cut back by 2 bases and J by 5 bases. The V gene's germline CDR1 is SGHDT and CDR2 YYEEEE. This CDR3 comprises 16 residues. This chain's CDR3 is CASSFRLRQGGETQYF. The CDR3 nucleotides read TGTGCCAGCAGCTTCCGCCTGAGACAGGGCGGGGAGACCCAGTACTTC.

The chain is built from TRBV3-1 (or the pseudogene TRBV3-2) and TRBJ1-1; TRBD1 aligns across 9 bases. The CDR3 extends over 13 amino acids. Germline loops: CDR1 LGHDT, CDR2 YNNKEL (reference sequence). Trimming cost V 6 bases and J 1 base; bases outside gene matches: 0. The CDR3 coding sequence is TGTGCCAGCAGGGGACAGGGGAACACTGAAGCTTTCTTT. Amino acids: CASRGQGNTEAFF.

The V call is TRBV4-3, the J call TRBJ2-5; 8 bases match TRBD1. With V trimmed by 3 bases and J by 3 bases, 3 bases remained unmatched. Germline assignment: CDR1 LGHNA and CDR2 YSLEER. The CDR3 spans 14 residues. In DNA, the CDR3 is TGCGCCAGCAGCCACGGGACAGGCGAAGAGACCCAGTACTTC. Amino acids: CASSHGTGEETQYF.

The chain joins TRBV7-3 to TRBJ1-1; D remains unclear. This CDR3 comprises 15 residues. Per the germline V gene, CDR1 is SGHTA and CDR2 is FQGTGA. V was shortened by 4 bases and J by 0 bases, with 12 bases between the two germline ends. CDR3 region: CASSSEFRMNTEAFF. CDR3 nucleotide sequence: TGTGCCAGCAGCTCGGAGTTCCGAATGAACACTGAAGCTTTCTTT.

The gene calls are TRBV5-1 and TRBJ2-1; 9 bases match TRBD1. The CDR3 has 16 residues. The V gene's germline CDR1 is SGHRS and CDR2 YFSETQ. The junction had 12 bases not matched to a gene; V was cut back by 4 bases and J by 7 bases. The CDR3 loop is CASSPQGQGGTNEQFF. CDR3 sequence (DNA): TGCGCCAGCAGCCCGCAGGGACAGGGAGGAACGAATGAGCAGTTCTTC.

V and J are TRBV5-1 and TRBJ2-5; tentatively, D is TRBD2 (6 bases). This CDR3 is 13 amino acids long. Trimming removed 2 bases at V and 7 bases at J, with 12 bases between. CDR1 is SGHRS, CDR2 YFSETQ, per germline. The CDR3 spells CASSLTDGGTQYF. The CDR3 region has the DNA TGCGCCAGCAGCTTAACGGACGGGGGGACCCAGTACTTC.

This chain connects TRBV5-1 to TRBJ1-4, with TRBD1 matching 8 bases. The CDR3 consists of 16 residues. V shed 4 bases and J 0 bases; nucleotides not matched to a gene: 5. Germline V CDR1 and CDR2: SGHRS, YFSETQ. The CDR3 DNA reads as TGCGCCAGCAGCCCTGGGACAGGAACAACTAATGAAAAACTGTTTTTT. Protein product: CASSPGTGTTNEKLFF. Using reference TRBV5-1 and TRBJ1-4 for the parts outside the CDR3, the full variable domain is KAGVTQTPRYLIKTRGQQVTLSCSPISGHRSVSWYQQTPGQGLQFLFEYFSETQRNKGNFPGRFSGRQFSNSRSEMNVSTLELGDSALYLCASSPGTGTTNEKLFFGSGTQLSVL.

The chain has TRBV6-5 and TRBJ1-3, with a tentative D call TRBD1 (6 bases). This CDR3 is 14 amino acids long. Trimming took 6 bases from V and 0 from J, leaving 9 bases between them. The germline V gene has CDR1 MNHEY and CDR2 SVGAGI. The CDR3 sequence: CASRTGFSGNTIYF. Here the CDR3 DNA reads TGTGCCAGCAGAACAGGGTTCTCTGGAAACACCATATATTTT.

The chain carries TRBV18 and TRBJ1-1; TRBD1 agrees at 8 bases. The germline gives CDR1 KGHSH, CDR2 LQKENI. The CDR3 spans 15 residues. The V and J ends lost 6 bases and 2 bases, in that order; junction bases with no gene match: 8. CDR3 protein: CASSSTGTGNTEAFF. The CDR3 bases are TGTGCCAGCTCGTCAACCGGGACAGGTAACACTGAAGCTTTCTTT.

This sequence joins TRBV7-2 and TRBJ1-3; D call uncertain. This CDR3 has 18 residues. Germline V CDR1 and CDR2: SGHTA, FQGNSA. V shed 2 bases and J shed 0 bases, with 17 bases lying between them. Written as DNA, the CDR3 is TGTGCCAGCAGCTTATACGTACTAGGACCGAACTCTGGAAACACCATATATTTT. This gives the protein CASSLYVLGPNSGNTIYF.

This clone was picked up one time. The chain couples TRBV6-5 to TRBJ1-4; D is uncertain. CDR3 size: 12 residues. The V gene lost 6 bases and the J gene lost 8 bases, with 10 bases spanning the gap. The germline V gene encodes CDR1 MNHEY and CDR2 SVGAGI. CDR3: CASSWTGEKLFF. In nucleotides, the CDR3 is TGTGCCAGCAGCTGGACGGGGGAAAAACTGTTTTTT.

The chain combines TRBV7-7 with TRBJ2-2; 8 positions agree with TRBD1. With 6 bases clipped from V and 4 bases from J, the junction kept 13 bases outside the gene matches. CDR3 length: 17 amino acids. Germline V gene lookup returns CDR1 SSHAT and CDR2 FNYEAQ (reference sequence). The CDR3: CASSHTAGGVSTGELFF. CDR3 sequence (DNA): TGTGCCAGCAGTCATACGGCAGGGGGCGTTAGCACCGGGGAGCTGTTTTTT.

CDR3 loop: CASSLAGSGTGELFF. CDR3 nucleotides: TGTGCCAGCAGCTTAGCGGGGTCGGGCACCGGGGAGCTGTTTTTT. The V and J genes are TRBV11-3 and TRBJ2-2, with D tentatively TRBD2 (5 bases). This CDR3 is 15 amino acids long. In germline, CDR1 is SGHNT, CDR2 YENEEA. Trimming took off 1 base at V and 4 bases at J, with 10 bases between the two ends. Complete variable domain (other parts from reference TRBV11-3 and TRBJ2-2): EAGVVQSPRYKIIEKKQPVAFWCNPISGHNTLYWYLQNLGQGPELLIRYENEEAVDDSQLPKDRFSAERLKGVDSTLKIQPAELGDSAVYLCASSLAGSGTGELFFGEGSRLTVL.